This entry lists 17 T cell receptor beta chains sequenced from one sample in a study of beta chain features in type 1 diabetes. Sequenced material consisted of expressed TCRB transcripts (all of the isolated RNA was reverse transcribed). Some clones are missing from TCRdb's copy, which holds only in-frame ones; the method was immunoSEQ multiplex PCR. The table shows under 300,000 clones, with 8% occurring only once. Material for sequencing was central memory CD4+ T cells from blood. Source of these receptors: a woman between 18 and 29 years old in good health.

This clone was found a few times. The V and J genes are TRBV7-2 and TRBJ2-2; D remains unclear. Looked up from germline, CDR1 is SGHTA and CDR2 is FQGNSA. This CDR3 is built from 14 residues. The V end lost 5 bases, the J end lost 2 bases, and 9 bases lay between the germline ends. The CDR3 DNA sequence: TGTGCCAGCAGCCCACAGTTAAACACCGGGGAGCTGTTTTTT. Translating it yields CASSPQLNTGELFF.

This clone was picked up a small number of times. CDR3 region: CASRTGRGTNYGYTF. CDR3 bases: TGTGCCAGTAGAACCGGACGAGGGACTAACTATGGCTACACCTTC. The chain uses TRBV19 and TRBJ1-2; D unclear. The CDR3 spans 15 residues. Germline values: CDR1 LNHDA, CDR2 SQIVND (reference sequence). Trimming cost V 6 bases and J 0 bases, with 14 bases left between them.

This clone was picked up a small number of times. The genes are TRBV7-2 and TRBJ1-4; TRBD1 agrees at 7 bases. Germline CDR1 SGHTA, CDR2 FQGNSA. The CDR3 is made up of 16 amino acids. V dropped 5 bases and J dropped 7; count of bases not matched to a gene: 13. The DNA of the CDR3 is TGTGCCAGCAGCACAGGGGTGGCAAAGGGGCGTGAAAAACTGTTTTTT. Translating it yields CASSTGVAKGREKLFF. Combining the CDR3 with reference TRBV7-2 and TRBJ1-4 gives the whole variable domain GAGVSQSPSNKVTEKGKDVELRCDPISGHTALYWYRQSLGQGLEFLIYFQGNSAPDKSGLPSDRFSAERTGGSVSTLTIQRTQQEDSAVYLCASSTGVAKGREKLFFGSGTQLSVL.

The chain carries TRBV5-1 and TRBJ2-1; D possibly corresponds to TRBD2 (6 bases). CDR1 and CDR2 (germline): SGHRS, YFSETQ. The length of the CDR3 is 12 residues. The V and J ends lost 2 bases and 14 bases respectively, with 14 bases between them. The CDR3 DNA is TGCGCCAGCAGCTTCGACCGGGGGAAAGAGTTCTTC. This encodes CASSFDRGKEFF.

This clone was recorded a few times. V usage is TRBV6-5 and J usage is TRBJ1-5, with D maybe TRBD1 (6 bases). The CDR3 totals 15 residues. CDR1 is MNHEY, CDR2 SVGAGI, per germline. V was shortened by 0 bases and J by 3 bases, with 9 bases between the two germline ends. The CDR3 sequence is CASSYSGDNNQPQHF. CDR3 DNA sequence: TGTGCCAGCAGTTACTCGGGGGACAACAATCAGCCCCAGCATTTT.

This clone was detected only a few times. This chain connects TRBV7-2 to TRBJ1-5; D unresolved. Germline V lookup: CDR1 SGHTA, CDR2 FQGNSA. This CDR3 is built from 14 residues. The ends were cut back, 5 bases at V and 5 bases at J, with 13 bases in the middle. CDR3 loop: CASSQSYQDQPQHF. Written as DNA, the CDR3 is TGTGCCAGCAGCCAGAGCTATCAGGATCAGCCCCAGCATTTT.

This clone was observed a few times. The chain carries TRBV28 and TRBJ1-5; TRBD1 might be the D (5 bases). Germline V gene data show CDR1 as MDHEN and CDR2 as SYDVKM. The V gene lost 6 bases and the J gene lost 6 bases, with 15 bases spanning the gap. The CDR3 totals 14 residues. CDR3 DNA sequence: TGTGCCAGCAGGCAAGGCAGGGTCGGTCAGCCCCAGCATTTT. Its translation: CASRQGRVGQPQHF. Full variable domain (remainder filled in from reference TRBV28 and TRBJ1-5): DVKVTQSSRYLVKRTGEKVFLECVQDMDHENMFWYRQDPGLGLRLIYFSYDVKMKEKGDIPEGYSVSREKKERFSLILESASTNQTSMYLCASRQGRVGQPQHFGDGTRLSIL.

This clone occurred a few times. The chain recombines TRBV6-6 with TRBJ2-1, with a weak D call TRBD1 (6 bases). The V end was cut by 2 bases, the J end by 6 bases, with 17 bases between. This CDR3 has 16 amino acids. Germline V lookup: CDR1 MNHNY, CDR2 SVGAGI (reference sequence). CDR3: CASSYGPGTRGNEQFF. CDR3 DNA: TGTGCCAGCAGTTACGGTCCCGGGACCAGGGGCAATGAGCAGTTCTTC.

This clone was observed at least ten times. The V and J genes are TRBV19 and TRBJ2-2; D not certain. The CDR3 is 14 residues long. Germline V gene data show CDR1 as LNHDA and CDR2 as SQIVND (reference sequence). V was trimmed by 6 bases and J by 5 bases, leaving 13 bases between them. The CDR3 loop reads CASRRLDMTGELFF. CDR3 sequence (DNA): TGTGCCAGTAGGAGACTTGACATGACCGGGGAGCTGTTTTTT.

This clone was seen a handful of times. The V gene is TRBV30, the J gene TRBJ1-2; 9 nucleotides match TRBD1. This CDR3 region has 14 residues. V gave up 3 bases and J gave up 5 bases; unmatched junction bases: 7. The germline V gene has CDR1 GTSNPN and CDR2 SVGIG (reference sequence). The CDR3 region is CAWRKTGGMYGYTF. The DNA for the CDR3 is TGTGCCTGGAGGAAGACAGGGGGGATGTATGGCTACACCTTC.

This clone has just one count. The chain carries TRBV7-2 and TRBJ1-2; 7 bases align to TRBD1. CDR3 length: 14 amino acids. With V trimmed by 4 bases and J by 7 bases, 9 bases remained unmatched. Per germline, CDR1 SGHTA and CDR2 FQGNSA. CDR3 DNA sequence: TGTGCCAGCAGCTGGCGAGAGGGGGCGCGTGGCTACACCTTC. It translates to CASSWREGARGYTF. Using reference TRBV7-2 and TRBJ1-2 for the parts outside the CDR3, the full variable domain is GAGVSQSPSNKVTEKGKDVELRCDPISGHTALYWYRQSLGQGLEFLIYFQGNSAPDKSGLPSDRFSAERTGGSVSTLTIQRTQQEDSAVYLCASSWREGARGYTFGSGTRLTVV.

This clone was detected many times. This chain links TRBV6-1 with TRBJ1-2; a possible D gene is TRBD1 (6 bases). The V end lost 8 bases, the J end lost 3 bases, and 13 bases lay between the germline ends. Germline V lookup: CDR1 MNHNS, CDR2 SASEGT. CDR3 length: 13 amino acids. The CDR3 sequence: CASPGQSYYGYTF. The CDR3 nucleotides read TGTGCCAGCCCCGGACAGTCTTACTATGGCTACACCTTC.

This clone was seen more than once but under ten times. J is TRBJ2-5 and V is TRBV15; maybe TRBD1 (5 bases). The germline V gene encodes CDR1 LNHNV and CDR2 YYDKDF (reference sequence). The V end lost 0 bases, the J end lost 1 base, and 12 bases lay between the germline ends. The CDR3 is 16 residues long. The CDR3 DNA reads as TGTGCCACCAGCAGAGAAGGGGTACCCGCCCAAGAGACCCAGTACTTC. The encoded protein is CATSREGVPAQETQYF.

This clone was seen more than once but under ten times. The chain is built from TRBV30 and TRBJ1-3; 8 bases fit TRBD1. This CDR3 has 12 residues. V was clipped by 6 bases and J by 3 bases; unmatched bases: 1. The germline V gene encodes CDR1 GTSNPN and CDR2 SVGIG (reference sequence). The CDR3 here is CACDRGGNTIYF. The CDR3, as DNA: TGTGCCTGCGACAGGGGTGGAAACACCATATATTTT.

The chain links TRBV11-2 to TRBJ2-4, with TRBD2 matching 14 bases. V lost 5 bases to trimming and J lost 1 base; unmatched junction nucleotides: 10. The CDR3 is 19 amino acids. CDR1 and CDR2 (germline): SGHAT, FQNNGV. Written as DNA, the CDR3 is TGTGCCAGCAGCGTTAGGGGACTAGCGGGGGTGGGCGCCAAAAACATTCAGTACTTC. Translated: CASSVRGLAGVGAKNIQYF.

This clone appeared many times. This chain connects TRBV2 to TRBJ2-1, with 8 bases fitting TRBD1. The CDR3 is 14 residues long. Germline assignment: CDR1 SNHLY and CDR2 FYNNEI. J lost 5 bases, V lost 4 bases, and 4 bases had no gene match. DNA of the CDR3: TGTGCCAGCAGTGCACAGGGGGGAGACAATGAGCAGTTCTTC. Its protein product is CASSAQGGDNEQFF.

This clone turned up a few times. The V call is TRBV7-2, the J call TRBJ2-2, with D unclear. The germline V and J ends were trimmed by 3 bases and 3 bases, with 2 bases remaining between them. Germline CDR1 SGHTA, CDR2 FQGNSA. The length of the CDR3 is 12 residues. The CDR3 loop reads CASSFYTGELFF. In DNA form, the CDR3 reads TGTGCCAGCAGCTTTTACACCGGGGAGCTGTTTTTT.